The 10 T cell receptor beta chains given below trace back to one sample, sequenced in a study of human T cells and chemical hapten exposure. Unfractionated whole blood served as the source for total RNA extraction. TCRdb independently ran MiXCR on the 5' RACE reads; one entry per CDR3 protein. The table includes 75,000 or so distinct CDR3 sequences, more than 15% detected once. Source of these receptors: a female donor in good health.

This clonotype was seen at least ten times. The CDR3 protein is CASSPTGSLETQYF. The CDR3 region has the DNA TGTGCCAGCTCACCCACGGGATCTCTAGAGACCCAGTACTTC. This chain connects TRBV18 to TRBJ2-5; D may be TRBD2 (5 bases). The V end lost 3 bases, the J end lost 4 bases, and 12 bases lay between the germline ends. There are 14 residues in the CDR3. The germline CDR1 and CDR2 sequences are KGHSH and LQKENI.

The chain employs TRBV20-1 and TRBJ1-1; D not certain. Per germline, CDR1 DFQATT and CDR2 SNEGSKA (reference sequence). Trimming took 3 bases from V and 0 from J, leaving 5 bases between them. CDR3 length: 12 residues. The CDR3 coding sequence is TGCAGTGCTAGTTCGGTGAACACTGAAGCTTTCTTT. It codes for CSASSVNTEAFF.

The chain links TRBV6-2 or TRBV6-3 to TRBJ2-7, with 9 bases that match TRBD2. V trimming: 7 bases; J trimming: 6 bases; junction bases outside the gene matches: 7. Germline V lookup: CDR1 MNHEY, CDR2 SVGEGT. This CDR3 is built from 13 residues. CDR3 nucleotide sequence: TGTGCCAGCAATCCAGGAGCGGGAGGCGAGCAGTACTTC. Residues: CASNPGAGGEQYF.

The chain carries TRBV5-4 and TRBJ1-1; D not resolved. The germline V gene has CDR1 SGHNT and CDR2 YYREEE (reference sequence). Trimming pared 2 bases from V and 0 bases from J, leaving 11 bases between. This CDR3 region has 15 residues. CDR3 coding DNA: TGTGCCAGCAGCTTAGGGAAGACCATGAACACTGAAGCTTTCTTT. It codes for CASSLGKTMNTEAFF.

The CDR3 DNA is TGTGCCAGCAGCTTACAGGGATCCCATAATGAAAAACTGTTTTTT. Its protein is CASSLQGSHNEKLFF. This chain uses TRBV7-2 with TRBJ1-4, with TRBD1 as a possible D gene (5 bases). Trimming cost V 2 bases and J 4 bases, with 11 bases left between them. Germline CDR1 reads SGHTA; CDR2 reads FQGNSA. This CDR3 is 15 amino acids long. The entire variable domain, with the rest obtained from reference TRBV7-2 and TRBJ1-4, is as follows: GAGVSQSPSNKVTEKGKDVELRCDPISGHTALYWYRQSLGQGLEFLIYFQGNSAPDKSGLPSDRFSAERTGGSVSTLTIQRTQQEDSAVYLCASSLQGSHNEKLFFGSGTQLSVL.

This clonotype was detected only a few times. V usage is TRBV6-4 and J usage is TRBJ2-1; no clear D gene. This CDR3 contains 15 residues. Trimming took off 3 bases at V and 9 bases at J, with 18 bases between the two ends. Germline-derived CDR1 and CDR2 are MRHNA and SNTAGT. The CDR3 reads CASSESASGGGEQFF. In DNA form, the CDR3 reads TGTGCCAGCAGTGAAAGTGCGTCGGGTGGCGGTGAGCAGTTCTTC.

The chain has TRBV7-2 and TRBJ2-1; 9 bases are a match to TRBD2. CDR1 is SGHTA and CDR2 is FQGNSA in the germline V gene. The CDR3 contains 16 residues. Trimming at V came to 4 bases and at J to 6 bases, leaving 10 bases not matched to a gene. This CDR3 is CASSSRGGGARNEQFF. In DNA, the CDR3 is TGTGCCAGCAGCTCTCGCGGCGGGGGGGCTCGCAATGAGCAGTTCTTC.

This clonotype was counted a few times. V is TRBV7-2 and J is TRBJ2-1; D is unresolved. The V gene's germline CDR1 is SGHTA and CDR2 FQGNSA. This CDR3 is 13 amino acids long. The V end was cut by 6 bases, the J end by 4 bases, with 10 bases between. This chain's CDR3 is CASSSVLYNEQFF. CDR3 sequence (DNA): TGTGCCAGCAGTTCGGTGCTTTACAATGAGCAGTTCTTC.

This rearrangement joins TRBV11-2 to TRBJ2-3; D gene unclear. Germline V gene sequence: CDR1 SGHAT, CDR2 FQNNGV. This CDR3 comprises 12 residues. The V and J ends lost 5 bases and 6 bases respectively, with 9 bases between them. The CDR3 nucleotides are TGTGCCAGCAGCGGGTTGGCGGATACGCAGTATTTT. This gives the protein CASSGLADTQYF. The variable domain in full, completed from reference TRBV11-2 and TRBJ2-3, reads EAGVAQSPRYKIIEKRQSVAFWCNPISGHATLYWYQQILGQGPKLLIQFQNNGVVDDSQLPKDRFSAERLKGVDSTLKIQPAKLEDSAVYLCASSGLADTQYFGPGTRLTVL.

The chain recombines TRBV5-1 with TRBJ2-1, with 7 bases fitting TRBD2. Germline-derived CDR1 and CDR2 are SGHRS and YFSETQ. CDR3 length: 16 residues. J was trimmed by 4 bases and V by 1 base; bases with no gene match: 8. The CDR3 is CASSLWLAVEYNEQFF. CDR3 coding DNA: TGCGCCAGCAGCTTGTGGCTAGCGGTAGAATACAATGAGCAGTTCTTC.